This is a list of T cell receptor beta chains from one sample in a study of OX40 agonist ivuxolimab in advanced cancers. TCRdb's copy holds only in-frame clones and misses some; the assay was immunoSEQ multiplex PCR. The profile shows fewer than 35,000 clones, roughly 79% of them singletons. The sequencing here drew on CD4+ or CD8+ T cells sorted from blood, taken in a trial of the OX40 agonist ivuxolimab. The receptors here all came from an adult with an advanced solid tumor such as melanoma, head and neck, liver or kidney cancer. Each CDR3 is given with its conserved first and last residue. Fields, in order: J gene, D gene, V gene, CDR3 DNA, CDR3 protein. D genes are given only for firm matches.

TRBJ2-7 | NA | TRBV6-4 | TGTGCCAGCCTCCGGCCCCATCATACCAGCTACGAGCAGTACTTC | CASLRPHHTSYEQYF
TRBJ1-5 | TRBD1 | TRBV28 | TGTGCCAGCAGTTCGGGACAGTTTACTCAGCCCCAGCATTTT | CASSSGQFTQPQHF
TRBJ2-5 | NA | TRBV12-5 | TGTGCTAGTGGCTCCGGGTCAACCAGGGCTGGAGAGACCCAGTACTTC | CASGSGSTRAGETQYF
TRBJ1-1 | NA | TRBV7-9 | TGTGCCAGCAGCTCCCTGGGACATGGCGAGGCTTTCTTT | CASSSLGHGEAFF
TRBJ2-3 | TRBD2 | TRBV5-6 | TGTGCCAGCAGCTTGGGTCTAGCGGTAGGCACAGATACGCAGTATTTT | CASSLGLAVGTDTQYF
TRBJ2-7 | NA | TRBV10-1 | TGCGCCAGCAGTGCAAACAGGGTCGGCGAGCAGTACTTC | CASSANRVGEQYF
TRBJ1-5 | NA | TRBV18 | TGTGCCAGCTCACCAGGGACTAATAGCAATCAGCCCCAGCATTTT | CASSPGTNSNQPQHF
TRBJ2-1 | TRBD2 | TRBV5-1 | TGCGCCAGCAGCTTGTGGGGACTAGCGAATGAGCAGTTCTTC | CASSLWGLANEQFF
TRBJ2-1 | TRBD2 | TRBV5-4 | TGTGCCAGCAGCTTCGGGACTAGCGGGGTTAATGAGCAGTTCTTC | CASSFGTSGVNEQFF
TRBJ2-7 | NA | TRBV5-5 | TGTGCCAGCAGCTTACTAGTATGGTCCTACGAGCAGTACTTC | CASSLLVWSYEQYF
TRBJ1-1 | TRBD1 | TRBV6-1 | TGTGCCAGCAGTTTACAGGGGGCTAACACTGAAGCTTTCTTT | CASSLQGANTEAFF
TRBJ2-7 | TRBD1 | TRBV28 | TGTGCCAGCAGTTTATCGCGACAGGGTTACGAGCAGTACTTC | CASSLSRQGYEQYF
TRBJ1-5 | NA | TRBV7-9 | TGTGCCAGCAGCCCTCAGGGAGATCAGCCCCAGCATTTT | CASSPQGDQPQHF
TRBJ2-3 | NA | TRBV19 | TGTGCCAGTAGTGGCTTACCTAGCACAGATACGCAGTATTTT | CASSGLPSTDTQYF
TRBJ2-2 | TRBD2 | TRBV30 | TGTGCCTGGAGTGCTAGGACTAGCCGGCGGGAGCTGTTTTTT | CAWSARTSRRELFF
TRBJ2-3 | NA | TRBV4-1 | TGCGCCAGCAGCCAAGATTCGGCTAGTCAAGATACGCAGTATTTT | CASSQDSASQDTQYF